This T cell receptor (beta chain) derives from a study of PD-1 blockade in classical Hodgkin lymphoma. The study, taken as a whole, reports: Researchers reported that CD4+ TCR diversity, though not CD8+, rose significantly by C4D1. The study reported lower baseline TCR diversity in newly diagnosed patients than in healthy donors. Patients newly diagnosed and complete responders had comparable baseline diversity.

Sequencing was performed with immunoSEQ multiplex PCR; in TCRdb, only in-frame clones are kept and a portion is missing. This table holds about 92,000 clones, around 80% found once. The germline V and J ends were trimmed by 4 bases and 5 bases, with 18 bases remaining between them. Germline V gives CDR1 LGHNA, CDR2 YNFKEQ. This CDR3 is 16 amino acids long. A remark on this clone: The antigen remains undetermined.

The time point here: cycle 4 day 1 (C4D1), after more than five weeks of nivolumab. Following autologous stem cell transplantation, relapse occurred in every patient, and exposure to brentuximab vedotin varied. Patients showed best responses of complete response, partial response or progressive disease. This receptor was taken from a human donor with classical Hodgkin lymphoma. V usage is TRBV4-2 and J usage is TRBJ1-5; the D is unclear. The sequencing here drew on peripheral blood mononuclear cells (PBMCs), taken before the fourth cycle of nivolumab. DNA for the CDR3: TGTGCCAGCAGCCCCGGGGAGACCAGCCCCTATCAGCCCCAGCATTTT. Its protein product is CASSPGETSPYQPQHF.